This entry is about one TCR beta chain. V was pared by 2 bases and J by 1 base, with 6 bases between. The CDR3 extends over 14 amino acids. Germline CDR1 is MNHNS and CDR2 is SASEGT. In the authors' workflow: It was from reference gene primer amplification that nucleated cell counts were estimated. The repertoire was sequenced with immunoSEQ multiplex PCR; TCRdb's copy has only in-frame clones and lacks some. V and J calls and clone size come straight from that table; D and trimming were deduced from the DNA. The sample yields 80,000 to 100,000 clones, more than 75% seen once. These data come from a study of blood T cell repertoires in COVID-19. Looking at the study overall: T cells, B-cell-depleted T cells, or PBMCs supplied cDNA or gDNA.

This receptor was obtained from a man in his fifties or sixties with acute or convalescent COVID-19. The chain combines TRBV6-1 with TRBJ1-5; D remains unclear. Sequenced sample: peripheral blood. CDR3 nucleotides: TGTGCCAGCAGTGAAAACCAGAGCAATCAGCCCCAGCATTTT. Its protein product is CASSENQSNQPQHF.